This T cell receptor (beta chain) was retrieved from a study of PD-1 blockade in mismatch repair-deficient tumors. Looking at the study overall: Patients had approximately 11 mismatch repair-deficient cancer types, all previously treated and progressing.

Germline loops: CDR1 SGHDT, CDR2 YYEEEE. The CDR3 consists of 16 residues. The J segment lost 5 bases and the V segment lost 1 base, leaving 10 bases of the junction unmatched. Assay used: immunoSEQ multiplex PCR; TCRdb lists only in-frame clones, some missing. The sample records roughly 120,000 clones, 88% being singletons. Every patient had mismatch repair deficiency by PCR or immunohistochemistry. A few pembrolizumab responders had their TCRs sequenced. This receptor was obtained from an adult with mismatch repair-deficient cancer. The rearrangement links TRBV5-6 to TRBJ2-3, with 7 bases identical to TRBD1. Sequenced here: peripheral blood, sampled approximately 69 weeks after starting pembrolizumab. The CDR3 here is CASSLSTTGEVDTQYF. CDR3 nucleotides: TGTGCCAGCAGCTTGAGTACTACAGGGGAAGTAGATACGCAGTATTTT.